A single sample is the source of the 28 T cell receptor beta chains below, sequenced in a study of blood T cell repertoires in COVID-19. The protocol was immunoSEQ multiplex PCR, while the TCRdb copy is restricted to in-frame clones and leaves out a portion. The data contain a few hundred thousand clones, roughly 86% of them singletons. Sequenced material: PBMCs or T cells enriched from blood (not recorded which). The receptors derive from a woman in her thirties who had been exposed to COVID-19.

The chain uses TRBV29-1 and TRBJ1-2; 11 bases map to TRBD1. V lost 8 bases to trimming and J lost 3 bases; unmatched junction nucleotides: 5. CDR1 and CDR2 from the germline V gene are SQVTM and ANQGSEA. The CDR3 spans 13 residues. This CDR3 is CSSGTGGDYGYTF. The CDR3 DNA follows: TGCAGCTCAGGGACAGGGGGGGACTATGGCTACACCTTC.

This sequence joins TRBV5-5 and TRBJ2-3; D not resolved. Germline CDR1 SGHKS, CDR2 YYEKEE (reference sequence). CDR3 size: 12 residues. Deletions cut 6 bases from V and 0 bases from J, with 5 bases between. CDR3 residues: CASTTSTDTQYF. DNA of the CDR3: TGTGCCAGCACCACTAGCACAGATACGCAGTATTTT.

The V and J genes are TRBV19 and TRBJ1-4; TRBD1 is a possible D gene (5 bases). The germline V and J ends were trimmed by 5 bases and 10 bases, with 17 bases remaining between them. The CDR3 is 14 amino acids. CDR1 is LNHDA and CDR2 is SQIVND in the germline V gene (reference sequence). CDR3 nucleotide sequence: TGTGCCAGTAGTTTCCCCAGGGAGGGAGGAAAACTGTTTTTT. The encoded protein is CASSFPREGGKLFF.

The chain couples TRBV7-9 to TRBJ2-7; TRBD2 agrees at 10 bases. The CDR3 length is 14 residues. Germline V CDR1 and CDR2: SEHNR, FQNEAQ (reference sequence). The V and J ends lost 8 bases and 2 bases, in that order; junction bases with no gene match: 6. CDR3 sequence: CASGVAGGPYEQYF. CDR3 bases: TGTGCCAGCGGAGTAGCGGGGGGCCCCTACGAGCAGTACTTC. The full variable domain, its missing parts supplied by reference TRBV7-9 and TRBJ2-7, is DTGVSQNPRHKITKRGQNVTFRCDPISEHNRLYWYRQTLGQGPEFLTYFQNEAQLEKSRLLSDRFSAERPKGSFSTLEIQRTEQGDSAMYLCASGVAGGPYEQYFGPGTRLTVT.

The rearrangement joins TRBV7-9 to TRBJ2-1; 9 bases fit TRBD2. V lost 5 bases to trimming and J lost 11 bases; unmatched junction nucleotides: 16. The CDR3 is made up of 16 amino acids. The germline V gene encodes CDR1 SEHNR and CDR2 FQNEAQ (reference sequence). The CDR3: CASSIFLAGARSKQFF. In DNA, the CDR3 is TGTGCCAGCAGCATTTTCTTAGCGGGAGCAAGGTCTAAGCAGTTCTTC.

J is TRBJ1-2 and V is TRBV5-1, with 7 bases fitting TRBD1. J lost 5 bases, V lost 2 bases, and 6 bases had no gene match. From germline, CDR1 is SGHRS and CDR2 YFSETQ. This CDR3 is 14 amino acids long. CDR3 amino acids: CASSFAGTEYGYTF. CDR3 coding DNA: TGCGCCAGCAGCTTCGCCGGGACAGAGTATGGCTACACCTTC.

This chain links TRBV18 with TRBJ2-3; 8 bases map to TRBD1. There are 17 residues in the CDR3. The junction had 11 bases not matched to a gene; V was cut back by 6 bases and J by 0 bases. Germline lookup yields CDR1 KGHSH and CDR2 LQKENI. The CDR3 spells CASSQGAGQKSTDTQYF. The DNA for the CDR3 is TGTGCCAGCTCCCAGGGGGCAGGGCAAAAGAGCACAGATACGCAGTATTTT.

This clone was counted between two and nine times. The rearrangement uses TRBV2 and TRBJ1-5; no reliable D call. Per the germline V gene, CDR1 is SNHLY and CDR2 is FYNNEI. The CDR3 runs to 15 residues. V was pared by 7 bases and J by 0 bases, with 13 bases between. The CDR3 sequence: CASMSGPISNQPQHF. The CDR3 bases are TGTGCCAGCATGAGTGGGCCGATTAGCAATCAGCCCCAGCATTTT.

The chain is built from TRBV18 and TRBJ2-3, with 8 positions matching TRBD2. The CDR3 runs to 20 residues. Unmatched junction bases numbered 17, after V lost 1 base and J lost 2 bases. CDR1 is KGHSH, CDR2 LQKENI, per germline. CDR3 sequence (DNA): TGTGCCAGCTCACCACTCCCCGAACCGAGCGGGGGAGCGTTCACAGATACGCAGTATTTT. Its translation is CASSPLPEPSGGAFTDTQYF.

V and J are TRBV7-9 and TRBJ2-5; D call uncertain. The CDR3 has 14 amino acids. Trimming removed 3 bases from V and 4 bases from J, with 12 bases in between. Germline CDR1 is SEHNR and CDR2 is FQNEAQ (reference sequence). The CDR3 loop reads CASSFNQVAETQYF. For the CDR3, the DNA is TGTGCCAGCAGCTTTAACCAAGTAGCAGAGACCCAGTACTTC. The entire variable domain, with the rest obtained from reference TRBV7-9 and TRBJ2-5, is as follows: DTGVSQNPRHKITKRGQNVTFRCDPISEHNRLYWYRQTLGQGPEFLTYFQNEAQLEKSRLLSDRFSAERPKGSFSTLEIQRTEQGDSAMYLCASSFNQVAETQYFGPGTRLLVL.

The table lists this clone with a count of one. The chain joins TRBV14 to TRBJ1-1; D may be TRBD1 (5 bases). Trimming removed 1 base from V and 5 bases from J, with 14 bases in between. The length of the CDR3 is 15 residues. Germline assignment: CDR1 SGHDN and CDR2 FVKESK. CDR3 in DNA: TGTGCCAGCAGCCAAGCGGAGGGGATCCGGACTGAAGCTTTCTTT. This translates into CASSQAEGIRTEAFF.

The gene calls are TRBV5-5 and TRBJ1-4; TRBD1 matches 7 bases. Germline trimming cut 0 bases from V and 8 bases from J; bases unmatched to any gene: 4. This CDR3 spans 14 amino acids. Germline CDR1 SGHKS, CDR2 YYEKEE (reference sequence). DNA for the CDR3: TGTGCCAGCAGCTTGGAAGGAGGGGGCGAAAAACTGTTTTTT. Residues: CASSLEGGGEKLFF.

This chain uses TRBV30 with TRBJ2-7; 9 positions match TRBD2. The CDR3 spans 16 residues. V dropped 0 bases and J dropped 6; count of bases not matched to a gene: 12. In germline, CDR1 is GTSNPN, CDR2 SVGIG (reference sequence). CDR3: CAWSVESSGMGSEQYF. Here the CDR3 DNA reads TGTGCCTGGAGTGTAGAGTCTAGCGGGATGGGTAGCGAGCAGTACTTC.

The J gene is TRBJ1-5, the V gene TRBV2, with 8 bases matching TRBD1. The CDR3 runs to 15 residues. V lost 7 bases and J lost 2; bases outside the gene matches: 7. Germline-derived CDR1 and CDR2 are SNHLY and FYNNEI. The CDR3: CASTIGTGRNQPQHF. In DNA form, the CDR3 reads TGTGCCAGCACGATTGGGACAGGACGCAATCAGCCCCAGCATTTT. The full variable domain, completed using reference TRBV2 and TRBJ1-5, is EPEVTQTPSHQVTQMGQEVILRCVPISNHLYFYWYRQILGQKVEFLVSFYNNEISEKSEIFDDQFSVERPDGSNFTLKIRSTKLEDSAMYFCASTIGTGRNQPQHFGDGTRLSIL.

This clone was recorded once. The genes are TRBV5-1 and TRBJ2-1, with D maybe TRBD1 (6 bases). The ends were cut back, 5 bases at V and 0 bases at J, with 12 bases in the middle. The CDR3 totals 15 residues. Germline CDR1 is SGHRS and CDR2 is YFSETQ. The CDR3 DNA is TGCGCCAGCAGACAACAGGGCTACTCCTACAATGAGCAGTTCTTC. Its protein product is CASRQQGYSYNEQFF. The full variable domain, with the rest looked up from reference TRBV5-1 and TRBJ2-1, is KAGVTQTPRYLIKTRGQQVTLSCSPISGHRSVSWYQQTPGQGLQFLFEYFSETQRNKGNFPGRFSGRQFSNSRSEMNVSTLELGDSALYLCASRQQGYSYNEQFFGPGTRLTVL.

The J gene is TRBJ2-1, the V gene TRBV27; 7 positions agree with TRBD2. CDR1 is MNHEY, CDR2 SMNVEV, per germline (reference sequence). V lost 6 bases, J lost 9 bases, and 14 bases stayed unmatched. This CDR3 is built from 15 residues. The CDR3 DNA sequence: TGTGCCAGCAGACCTCACCGGGACTATATCGGTGAGCAGTTCTTC. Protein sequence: CASRPHRDYIGEQFF.

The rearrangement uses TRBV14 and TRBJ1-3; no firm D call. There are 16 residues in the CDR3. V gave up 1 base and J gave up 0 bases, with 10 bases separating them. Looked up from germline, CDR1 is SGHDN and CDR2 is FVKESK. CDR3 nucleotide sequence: TGTGCCAGCAGCCAAGTGGGCAGGCGCTCTGGAAACACCATATATTTT. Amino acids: CASSQVGRRSGNTIYF. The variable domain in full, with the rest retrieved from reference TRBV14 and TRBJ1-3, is EAGVTQFPSHSVIEKGQTVTLRCDPISGHDNLYWYRRVMGKEIKFLLHFVKESKQDESGMPNNRFLAERTGGTYSTLKVQPAELEDSGVYFCASSQVGRRSGNTIYFGEGSWLTVV.

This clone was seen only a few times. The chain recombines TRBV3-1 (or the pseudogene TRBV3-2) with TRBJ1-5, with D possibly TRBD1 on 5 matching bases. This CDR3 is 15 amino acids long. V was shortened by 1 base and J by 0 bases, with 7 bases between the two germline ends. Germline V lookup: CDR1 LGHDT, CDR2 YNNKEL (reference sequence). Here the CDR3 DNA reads TGTGCCAGCAGCCAAGGGGGCTATAGCAATCAGCCCCAGCATTTT. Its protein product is CASSQGGYSNQPQHF.

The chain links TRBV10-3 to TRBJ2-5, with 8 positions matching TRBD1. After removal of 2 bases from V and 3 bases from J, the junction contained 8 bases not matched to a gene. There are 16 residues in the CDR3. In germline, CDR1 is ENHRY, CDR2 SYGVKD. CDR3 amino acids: CAISEPPPGGKETQYF. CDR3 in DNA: TGTGCCATCAGTGAGCCACCCCCAGGGGGCAAAGAGACCCAGTACTTC.

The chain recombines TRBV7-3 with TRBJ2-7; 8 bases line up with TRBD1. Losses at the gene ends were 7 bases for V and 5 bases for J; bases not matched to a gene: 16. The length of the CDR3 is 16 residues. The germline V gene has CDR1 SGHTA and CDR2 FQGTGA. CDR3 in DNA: TGTGCCAGCACCAAAGCGGACGACAGGGGTATCCACGAGCAGTACTTC. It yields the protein CASTKADDRGIHEQYF.

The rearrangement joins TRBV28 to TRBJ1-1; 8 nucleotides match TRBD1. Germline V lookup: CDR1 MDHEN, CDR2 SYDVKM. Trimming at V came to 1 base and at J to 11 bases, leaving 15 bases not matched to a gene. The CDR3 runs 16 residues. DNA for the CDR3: TGTGCCAGCAGTTTATCGGGTCGACAGGGGAGGAGAGGGGCTTTCTTT. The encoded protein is CASSLSGRQGRRGAFF.

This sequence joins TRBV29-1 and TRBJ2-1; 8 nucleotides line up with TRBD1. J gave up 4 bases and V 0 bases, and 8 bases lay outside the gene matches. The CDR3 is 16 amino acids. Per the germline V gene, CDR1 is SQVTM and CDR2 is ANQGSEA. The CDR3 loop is CSVEDQGARPYNEQFF. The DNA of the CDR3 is TGCAGCGTTGAAGATCAGGGGGCAAGACCTTACAATGAGCAGTTCTTC.

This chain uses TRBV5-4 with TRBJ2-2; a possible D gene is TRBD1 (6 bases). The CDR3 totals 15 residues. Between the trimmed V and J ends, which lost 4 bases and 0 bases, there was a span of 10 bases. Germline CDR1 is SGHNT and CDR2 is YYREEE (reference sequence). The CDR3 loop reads CASSRDIANTGELFF. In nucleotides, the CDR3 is TGTGCCAGCAGCCGGGACATCGCGAACACCGGGGAGCTGTTTTTT.

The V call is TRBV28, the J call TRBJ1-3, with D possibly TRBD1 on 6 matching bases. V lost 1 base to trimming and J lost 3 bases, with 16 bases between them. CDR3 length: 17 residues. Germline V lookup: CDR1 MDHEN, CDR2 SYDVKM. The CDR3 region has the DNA TGTGCCAGCAGTTTATATATTCAAGGGGGTATTGGAAACACCATATATTTT. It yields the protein CASSLYIQGGIGNTIYF. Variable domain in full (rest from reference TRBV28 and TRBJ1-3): DVKVTQSSRYLVKRTGEKVFLECVQDMDHENMFWYRQDPGLGLRLIYFSYDVKMKEKGDIPEGYSVSREKKERFSLILESASTNQTSMYLCASSLYIQGGIGNTIYFGEGSWLTVV.

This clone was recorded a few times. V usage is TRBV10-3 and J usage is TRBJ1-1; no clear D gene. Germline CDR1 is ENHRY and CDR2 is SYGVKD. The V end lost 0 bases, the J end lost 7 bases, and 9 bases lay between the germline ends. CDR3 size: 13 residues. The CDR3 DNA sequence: TGTGCCATCAGTGAGTCGACGGGGATTGAAGCTTTCTTT. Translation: CAISESTGIEAFF.

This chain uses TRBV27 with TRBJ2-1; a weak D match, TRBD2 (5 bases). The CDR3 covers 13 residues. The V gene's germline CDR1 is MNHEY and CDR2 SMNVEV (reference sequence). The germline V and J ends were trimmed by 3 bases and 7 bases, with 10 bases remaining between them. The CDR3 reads CASSFEGWNEQFF. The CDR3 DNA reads TGTGCCAGCAGTTTTGAGGGTTGGAATGAGCAGTTCTTC.

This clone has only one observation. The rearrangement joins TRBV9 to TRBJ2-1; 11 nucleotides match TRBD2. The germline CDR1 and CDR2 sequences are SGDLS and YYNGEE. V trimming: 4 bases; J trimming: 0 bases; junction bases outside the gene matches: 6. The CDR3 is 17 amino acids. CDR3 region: CASSPPGLADSYNEQFF. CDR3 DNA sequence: TGTGCCAGCAGCCCGCCGGGACTAGCGGACTCCTACAATGAGCAGTTCTTC.

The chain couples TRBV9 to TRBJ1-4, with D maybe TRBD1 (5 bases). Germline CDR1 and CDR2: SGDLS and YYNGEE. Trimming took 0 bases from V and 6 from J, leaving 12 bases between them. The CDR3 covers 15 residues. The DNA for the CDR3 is TGTGCCAGCAGCGTAGGGGGGGAACCATATGAAAAACTGTTTTTT. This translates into CASSVGGEPYEKLFF.